This section outlines one T cell receptor beta chain sequence together with its context. Its antigen remains undetermined. Base quality data are lacking; no much larger clone is found one base away. From its cysteine to its phenylalanine, the CDR3 spans 15 amino acids. The only DNA kept is the CDR3, 45 bases in frame from the first base. CDR1 and CDR2 were assigned from the germline V gene as SGDLS and YYNGEE. A distance of 14 bases separates the germline ends of V and J, which lose 1 base and 6 bases respectively. The intended sense of this specimen's time point label: baseline before first vaccination. Vaccinee samples came from UK trials COV001 and COV002, including a single-blind randomized controlled phase 2/3 trial of AZD1222 (ChAdOx1 nCoV-19) in healthy adults. For TCRbeta chain sequencing, PBMC samples were collected from trial participants at day 0 and at day 28 after the second dose. These data originate in a study of T cell responses to AZD1222 COVID-19 vaccine (dated by TCRdb to about 2021). Background on the whole study: Because spike-specific TCR depth and breadth did not differ between the two schedules, AZD1222 recipients who got a second dose at roughly 4 weeks were pooled with those who got a second dose at roughly 12 weeks. TCR sequencing covered 230 to 250 trial participants: 200 to 220 given two doses of AZD1222 and some 25 given two doses of MenACWY control vaccine. Trial participants were enrolled into age subgroups of 18-55, 56-69 and 70-plus years, which contained about 150, 27 and 61 TCR-sequenced participants, respectively. The study at large found these results: The 56-69-year group was small, and its depth increase did not reach significance, likely because of low power. A significant rise in spike-specific TCR breadth and depth was observed after two AZD1222 doses relative to day 0 and relative to MenACWY recipients. CD4 TCRs associated with the vaccine covered the entire spike protein, and the dominant responses were in regions 160-218 and 743-854. Reportedly, almost half of the unique spike-specific TCRs recognized epitopes lying outside the regions that are mutated in the B.1.351 and B.1.1.7 variants. Only five to seven AZD1222 recipients were SARS-CoV-2 seropositive at baseline, limiting conclusions about previously exposed vaccinees. Because no samples from the day 14 peak response were available, repertoires could be characterized only after the peak T cell response. Participants were mostly white British and included more females than males, and it was suggested by the authors that clonal diversity may have been underestimated.

The CDR3 regions of human TCRbeta chains were analyzed by immunosequencing. On the authors' methods: Repertoire TCRs were matched against a reference library of SARS-CoV-2-specific TCRs generated with the MIRA antigen-specificity platform. Breadth was defined as the fraction of unique TCRs that were SARS-CoV-2-associated, and depth was defined as the fraction of total T cells that were SARS-CoV-2-associated. Using the MIRA data, each spike-specific TCR was mapped to the spike region that the TCR reacts to and placed in a CD4 or CD8 class. Log10-transformed breadth and depth values were compared by one-way ANOVA with Sidak's multiple comparisons tests. Entries here come from immuneACCESS through TCRdb and include only in-frame sequences with V and J called. Some clones fail to appear in such tables; in the studies checked, an unresolved V gene covers under half of the shortfall, and the cause of the remainder is unknown. That table gives V, J and clone size, and the DNA gave D and trimming. This sample comprises some 140,000 clones, roughly 90% of them detected only once. The top ten clones comprise approximately 2.6% of the sample.

This sample comprised peripheral blood, obtained on day 0 of AZD1222 vaccination. The V and J genes are TRBV9 and TRBJ2-1; the D gene is tentatively TRBD1 or TRBD2, each matching 6 bases. The sequence was collected from an adult in good health. The encoded CDR3 is CASSVLPRGVNEQFF. The DNA sequence follows: TGTGCCAGCAGCGTATTACCGAGGGGGGTCAATGAGCAGTTCTTC.